Given below is one T cell receptor beta chain in context. Its antigen is currently unknown. Assay used: immunoSEQ multiplex PCR; TCRdb lists only in-frame clones, some missing. The sample yields 85,000 or so clones, around 85% seen once. CDR1 and CDR2 from the germline V gene are MNHEY and SVGAGI. V shed 5 bases and J shed 10 bases, with 12 bases lying between them. The CDR3 is made up of 13 amino acids. This sample is part of a study of OX40 agonist ivuxolimab in advanced cancers. Study-wide background: Six ivuxolimab dose levels, 0.01 to 10 mg/kg, were given intravenously every 2 weeks. The mean age was roughly 60 years, ranging from about 20 to 90, with about 87% of participants male. Study results and limitations: At doses 0.1 to 3.0 mg/kg, CD4+ and CD8+ clones expanded.

Patients were ruled out by autoimmune disease history or systemic immunosuppression. The material was CD4+ or CD8+ T cells sorted from blood, obtained in a trial of the OX40 agonist ivuxolimab. The chain joins TRBV6-5 to TRBJ1-6, with D perhaps matching TRBD1 (6 bases). This TCR came from an adult with an advanced solid tumor such as melanoma, head and neck, liver or kidney cancer. The CDR3 loop reads CASSRDNPSPLHF. The DNA of the CDR3 is TGTGCCAGCAGTAGGGACAACCCGTCACCCCTCCACTTT.